This section outlines one T cell receptor beta chain sequence together with its context. No antigen is known for it. This specimen belongs to a study of cytomegalovirus exposure and HLA in healthy donors. Study context: The roughly 120 million unique TCR beta sequences, from about 180 million T cells, were found by an earlier analysis. Points from the study as a whole: The study dropped some indistinguishable V segments, TRBV6-2 and TRBV6-3 among them. In a later analysis, most CMV-associated TCR beta chains appeared HLA-restricted.

The primer mix had 60 Vbeta and 13 Jbeta primers. Only in-frame clones appear in the TCRdb table, and some are missing; sequencing was by immunoSEQ multiplex PCR. Counted here are 75,000 to 100,000 clones, 55% to 80% occurring once; the ten biggest clones make up roughly 3.5%. Germline V gives CDR1 LGHNA, CDR2 YSLEER. Trimming cost V 0 bases and J 0 bases, with 9 bases left between them. There are 16 residues in the CDR3. The chain carries TRBV4-3 and TRBJ2-1, with a weak D call TRBD2 (6 bases). Source material: PBMCs. The sequence came from a man in his forties in good health and CMV-seronegative. The CDR3 protein is CASSQERAGSYNEQFF. CDR3 bases: TGCGCCAGCAGCCAAGAAAGAGCGGGCTCCTACAATGAGCAGTTCTTC.